This paragraph reports one T cell receptor (beta chain). The antigen is undetermined. This sample is drawn from a study of siplizumab effects on memory and regulatory T cells. Findings and limits, study-wide: Roughly 75-97% of proliferating clones (CD4+ or CD8+) could not be assigned a naive or memory phenotype. Reactions containing siplizumab showed mappable alloreactive CD4+ clones averaging 68.8% Treg-derived, versus 25% to 30% in controls. Naive T cells, seemingly more diverse than memory cells, seemed major alloresponse contributors. A small minority of alloreactive clones were mapped to unstimulated subsets.

Assay used: immunoSEQ multiplex PCR; TCRdb lists only in-frame clones, some missing. This table has 45,000 to 50,000 clones, about 90% appearing once. The clonotype comes from a human donor in good health. Sequenced material: naive CD8+ T cells sorted from blood.

The CDR3 reads CASSWGQGVDYGYTF. The CDR3 coding sequence is TGTGCCAGCAGCTGGGGACAGGGGGTAGACTATGGCTACACCTTC. V and J are TRBV5-5 and TRBJ1-2; TRBD1 matches 11 bases. From germline, CDR1 is SGHKS and CDR2 YYEKEE (reference sequence). The CDR3 runs to 15 residues. Trimming took 3 bases from V and 3 from J; bases not matched to a gene: 4.